The present T cell receptor beta chain was sequenced within a study of regulatory T cells in long-lasting Graves disease. This clonotype was counted between two and nine times. The CDR3 has 15 residues. CDR1 and CDR2 (germline): SQVTM, ANQGSEA. V was clipped by 4 bases and J by 7 bases; unmatched bases: 6. Both iRepertoire HTBI primers and Arm-PCR of CDR3 regions were used to build the TCR beta libraries. Via MiXCR, TCRdb re-called the multiplex PCR reads, giving one row per CDR3 protein. The data hold roughly 420,000 distinct CDR3 sequences, with 13% to 15% observed a single time. Time point in this sample: newly diagnosed GD, antithyroid drugs for less than 3 months. PBMC-derived RNA was used for the TCR library. These records were also assigned to another study, of T cells in Graves' hyperthyroidism and ophthalmopathy. That paper states: The study used the HTBI primer set for a first-round RT-PCR of the TCR CDR3.

The TCR originated in a woman aged 50 to 65 with Graves disease. This chain links TRBV29-1 with TRBJ2-1; 14 positions match TRBD2. The sequencing here drew on peripheral blood mononuclear cells (PBMCs), taken at new diagnosis, from a patient treated with antithyroid drugs. The CDR3 DNA follows: TGCAGCGTTGCGAGGGGACTAGCGGGAGCGAATGAGCAGTTCTTC. It codes for CSVARGLAGANEQFF.